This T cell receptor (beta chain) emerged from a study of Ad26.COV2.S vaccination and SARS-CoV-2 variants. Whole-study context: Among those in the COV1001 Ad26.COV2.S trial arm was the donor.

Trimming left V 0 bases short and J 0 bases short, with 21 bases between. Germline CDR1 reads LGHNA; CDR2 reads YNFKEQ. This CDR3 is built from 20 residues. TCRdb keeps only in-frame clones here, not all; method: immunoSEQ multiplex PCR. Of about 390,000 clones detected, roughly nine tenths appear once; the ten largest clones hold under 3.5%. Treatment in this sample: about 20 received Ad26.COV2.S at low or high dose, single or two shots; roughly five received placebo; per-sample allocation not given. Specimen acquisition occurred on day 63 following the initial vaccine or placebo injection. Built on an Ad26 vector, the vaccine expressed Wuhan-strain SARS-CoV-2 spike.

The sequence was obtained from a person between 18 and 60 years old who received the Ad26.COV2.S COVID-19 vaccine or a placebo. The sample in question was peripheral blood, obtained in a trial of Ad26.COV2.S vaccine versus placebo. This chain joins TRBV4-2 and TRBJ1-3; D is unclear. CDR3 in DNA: TGTGCCAGCAGCCAAGAAGCGAAGGCCCCGCGTGGGGTCTCTGGAAACACCATATATTTT. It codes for CASSQEAKAPRGVSGNTIYF.